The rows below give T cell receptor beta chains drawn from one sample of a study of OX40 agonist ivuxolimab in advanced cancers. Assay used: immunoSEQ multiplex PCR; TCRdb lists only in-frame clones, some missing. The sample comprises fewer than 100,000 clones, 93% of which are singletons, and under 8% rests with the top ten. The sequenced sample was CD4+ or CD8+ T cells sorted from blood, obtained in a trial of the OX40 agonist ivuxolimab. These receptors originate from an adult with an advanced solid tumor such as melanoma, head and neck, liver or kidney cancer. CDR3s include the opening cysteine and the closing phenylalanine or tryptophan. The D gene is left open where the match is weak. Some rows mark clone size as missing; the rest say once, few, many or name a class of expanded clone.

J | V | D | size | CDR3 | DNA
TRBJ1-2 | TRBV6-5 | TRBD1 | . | CASSYSETGGGGYTF | TGTGCCAGCAGTTACTCAGAAACAGGGGGAGGTGGCTACACCTTC
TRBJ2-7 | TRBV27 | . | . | CASKHGGARYEQYF | TGTGCCAGCAAACATGGGGGCGCAAGGTACGAGCAGTACTTC
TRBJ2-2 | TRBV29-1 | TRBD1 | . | CSVRQGLNGELSF | TGCAGCGTTCGACAGGGGCTTAACGGGGAGCTGTCTTTT
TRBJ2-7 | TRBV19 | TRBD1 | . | CASSPGQGTYEQYF | TGTGCCAGTAGCCCCGGACAGGGGACCTACGAGCAGTACTTC
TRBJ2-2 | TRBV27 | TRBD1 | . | CASSSGTGVAGELFF | TGTGCCAGCAGTTCCGGGACAGGGGTCGCCGGGGAGCTGTTTTTT
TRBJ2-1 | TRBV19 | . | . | CASSMGASSYNEQFF | TGTGCCAGTAGTATGGGTGCCTCCTCCTACAATGAGCAGTTCTTC
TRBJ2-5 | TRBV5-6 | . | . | CASSLNRRRAETQYF | TGTGCCAGCAGCTTGAATAGGCGTCGGGCCGAGACCCAGTACTTC
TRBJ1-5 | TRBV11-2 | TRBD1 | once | CASSLGTGVNQPQHF | TGTGCCAGCAGCTTAGGGACAGGGGTCAATCAGCCCCAGCATTTT
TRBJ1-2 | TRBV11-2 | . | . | CASSPARSPYGYTF | TGTGCCAGCAGCCCGGCCAGGAGTCCCTATGGCTACACCTTC
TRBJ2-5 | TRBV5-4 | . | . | CASSLDQETQYF | TGTGCCAGCAGCTTGGACCAAGAGACCCAGTACTTC
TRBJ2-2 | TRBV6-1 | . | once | CASSEGVVGDPGTGELFF | TGTGCCAGCAGTGAAGGGGTGGTGGGGGACCCGGGGACCGGGGAGCTGTTTTTT
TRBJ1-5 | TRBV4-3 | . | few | CASSQEVFDQPQHF | TGCGCCAGCAGCCAAGAGGTATTTGATCAGCCCCAGCATTTT
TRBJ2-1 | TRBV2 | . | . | CASSEYGEQFF | TGTGCCAGCAGTGAATACGGTGAGCAGTTCTTC
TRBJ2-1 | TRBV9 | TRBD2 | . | CASGRTSGVYEQFF | TGTGCCAGCGGGCGGACTAGCGGGGTATATGAGCAGTTCTTC
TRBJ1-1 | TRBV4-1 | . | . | CASSQENGPNTEAFF | TGCGCCAGCAGCCAAGAAAACGGGCCGAACACTGAAGCTTTCTTT
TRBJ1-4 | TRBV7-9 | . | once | CASSLATSREKLFF | TGTGCCAGCAGCTTAGCGACCTCACGGGAAAAACTGTTTTTT
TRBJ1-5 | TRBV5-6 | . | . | CASSLGSESAYSNQPQHF | TGTGCCAGCAGCTTGGGTTCGGAGTCAGCCTATAGCAATCAGCCCCAGCATTTT
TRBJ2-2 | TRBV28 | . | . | CASSSGGPTGTGELFF | TGTGCCAGCAGTTCGGGCGGGCCCACTGGGACCGGGGAGCTGTTTTTT
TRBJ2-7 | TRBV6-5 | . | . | CASSYSMDLAEQYF | TGTGCCAGCAGTTACTCCATGGATCTAGCCGAGCAGTACTTC
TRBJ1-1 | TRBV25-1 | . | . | CASSIGQDTEAFF | TGTGCCAGCAGTATAGGGCAGGACACTGAAGCTTTCTTT
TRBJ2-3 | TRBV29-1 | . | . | CSDTPGGRYATDTQYF | TGCAGCGACACTCCCGGGGGGCGCTACGCCACAGATACGCAGTATTTT
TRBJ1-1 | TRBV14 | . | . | CASSQVGGVEAFF | TGTGCCAGCAGCCAAGTGGGGGGGGTAGAAGCTTTCTTT
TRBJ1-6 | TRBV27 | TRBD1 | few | CASSSDRRDSPLHF | TGTGCCAGCAGTTCGGACAGGAGGGATTCACCCCTCCACTTT
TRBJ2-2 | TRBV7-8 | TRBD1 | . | CASSLSPAGGNTGELFF | TGTGCCAGCAGCTTATCCCCGGCAGGGGGCAACACCGGGGAGCTGTTTTTT
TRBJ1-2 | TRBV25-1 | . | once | CASSEDPTGANYGYTF | TGTGCCAGCAGTGAAGACCCGACAGGTGCTAACTATGGCTACACCTTC
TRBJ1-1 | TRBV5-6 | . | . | CASSPGRGPEAFF | TGTGCCAGCAGCCCAGGGAGGGGCCCTGAAGCTTTCTTT
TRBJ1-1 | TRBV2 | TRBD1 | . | CASRPRQGSGEAFF | TGTGCCAGCCGACCTAGACAGGGCAGCGGTGAAGCTTTCTTT
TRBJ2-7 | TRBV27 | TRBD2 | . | CASSLSTSGIYEQYF | TGTGCCAGCAGTTTATCGACTAGCGGGATCTACGAGCAGTACTTC
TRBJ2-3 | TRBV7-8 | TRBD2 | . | CASSLLGRGAADTQYF | TGTGCCAGCAGCTTACTCGGGCGGGGGGCGGCAGATACGCAGTATTTT
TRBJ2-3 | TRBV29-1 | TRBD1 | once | CSVDRWDRGTDTQYF | TGCAGCGTTGATAGATGGGACAGGGGTACAGATACGCAGTATTTT
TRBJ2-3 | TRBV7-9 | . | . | CASSLGTGEEYF | TGTGCCAGCAGCTTAGGGACGGGAGAGGAGTATTTT
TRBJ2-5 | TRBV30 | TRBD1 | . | CACQGAEETQYF | TGTGCCTGCCAGGGGGCGGAGGAGACCCAGTACTTC
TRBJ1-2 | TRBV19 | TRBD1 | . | CASSGRDSYGYTF | TGTGCCAGTAGTGGCCGGGACAGCTATGGCTACACCTTC
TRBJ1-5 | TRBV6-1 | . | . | CASREDLNGNQPQHF | TGTGCCAGCAGAGAAGACTTGAATGGCAATCAGCCCCAGCATTTT
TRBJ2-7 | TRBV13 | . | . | CASSKGQVLYEQYF | TGTGCCAGCAGCAAGGGACAAGTGCTCTACGAGCAGTACTTC
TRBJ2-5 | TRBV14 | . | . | CASSQDSWGETQYF | TGTGCCAGCAGCCAAGATAGTTGGGGGGAGACCCAGTACTTC
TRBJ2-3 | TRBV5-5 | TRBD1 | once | CASRNLGQGTDTQYF | TGTGCCAGCAGGAATCTGGGACAGGGGACAGATACGCAGTATTTT
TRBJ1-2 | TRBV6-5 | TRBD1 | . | CASRDRVGDGYTF | TGTGCCAGCAGAGACAGGGTGGGCGACGGCTACACCTTC
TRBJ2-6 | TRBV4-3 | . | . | CASSHSRGANVLTF | TGCGCCAGCAGCCATTCGCGCGGGGCCAACGTCCTGACTTTC
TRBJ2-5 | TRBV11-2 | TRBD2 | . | CASSLLAGEETQYF | TGTGCCAGCAGCCTACTAGCGGGAGAGGAGACCCAGTACTTC